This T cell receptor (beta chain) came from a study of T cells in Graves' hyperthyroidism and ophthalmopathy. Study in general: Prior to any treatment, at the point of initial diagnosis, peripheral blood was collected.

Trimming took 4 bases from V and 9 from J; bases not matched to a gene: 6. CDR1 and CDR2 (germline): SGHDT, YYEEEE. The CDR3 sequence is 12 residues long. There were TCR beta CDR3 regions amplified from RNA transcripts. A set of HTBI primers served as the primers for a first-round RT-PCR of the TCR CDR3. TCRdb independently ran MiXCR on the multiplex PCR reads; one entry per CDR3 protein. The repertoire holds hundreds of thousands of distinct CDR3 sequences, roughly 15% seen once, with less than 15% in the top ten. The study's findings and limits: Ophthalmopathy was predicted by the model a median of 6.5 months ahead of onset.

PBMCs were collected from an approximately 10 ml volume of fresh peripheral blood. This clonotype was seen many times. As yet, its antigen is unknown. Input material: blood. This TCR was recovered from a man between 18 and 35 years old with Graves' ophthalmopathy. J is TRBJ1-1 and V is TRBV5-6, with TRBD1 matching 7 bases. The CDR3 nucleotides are TGTGCCAGCAGCCTAGGACAGGACCAAGCTTTCTTT. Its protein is CASSLGQDQAFF.